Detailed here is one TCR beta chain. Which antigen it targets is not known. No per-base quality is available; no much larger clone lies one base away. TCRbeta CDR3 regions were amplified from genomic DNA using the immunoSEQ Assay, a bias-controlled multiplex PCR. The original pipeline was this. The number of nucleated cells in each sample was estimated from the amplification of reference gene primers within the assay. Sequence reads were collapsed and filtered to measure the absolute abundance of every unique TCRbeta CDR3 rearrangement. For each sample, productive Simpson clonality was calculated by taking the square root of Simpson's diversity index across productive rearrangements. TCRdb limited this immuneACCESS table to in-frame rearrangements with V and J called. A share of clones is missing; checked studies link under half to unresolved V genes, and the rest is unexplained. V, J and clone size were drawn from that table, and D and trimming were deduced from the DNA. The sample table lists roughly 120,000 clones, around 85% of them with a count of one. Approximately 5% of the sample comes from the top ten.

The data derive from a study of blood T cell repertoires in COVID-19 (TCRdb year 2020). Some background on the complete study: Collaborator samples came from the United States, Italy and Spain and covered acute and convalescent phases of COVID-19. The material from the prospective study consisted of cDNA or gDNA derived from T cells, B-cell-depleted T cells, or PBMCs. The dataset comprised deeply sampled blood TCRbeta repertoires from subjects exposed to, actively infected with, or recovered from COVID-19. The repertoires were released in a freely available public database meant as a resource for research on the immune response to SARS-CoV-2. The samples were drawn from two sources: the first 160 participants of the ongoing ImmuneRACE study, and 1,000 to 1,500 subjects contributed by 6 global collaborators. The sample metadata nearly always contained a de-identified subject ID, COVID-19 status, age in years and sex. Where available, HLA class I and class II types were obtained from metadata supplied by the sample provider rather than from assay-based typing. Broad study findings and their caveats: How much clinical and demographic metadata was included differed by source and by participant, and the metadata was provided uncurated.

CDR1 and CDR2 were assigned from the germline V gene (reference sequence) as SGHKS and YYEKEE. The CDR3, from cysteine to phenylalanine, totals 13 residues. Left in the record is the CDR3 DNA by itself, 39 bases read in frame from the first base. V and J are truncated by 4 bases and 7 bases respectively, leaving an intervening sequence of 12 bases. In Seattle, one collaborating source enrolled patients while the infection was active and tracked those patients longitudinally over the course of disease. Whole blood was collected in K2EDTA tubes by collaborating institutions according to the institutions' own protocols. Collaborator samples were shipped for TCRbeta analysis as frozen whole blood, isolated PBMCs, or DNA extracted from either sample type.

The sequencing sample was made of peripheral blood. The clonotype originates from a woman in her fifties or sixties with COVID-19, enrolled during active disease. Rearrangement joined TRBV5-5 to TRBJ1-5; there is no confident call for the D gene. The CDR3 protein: CASSQEGWQPQHF. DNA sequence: TGTGCCAGCAGCCAGGAGGGCTGGCAGCCCCAGCATTTT.